What follows are 21 T cell receptor beta chains derived from one specimen sequenced in a study of OX40 agonist ivuxolimab in advanced cancers. The protocol was immunoSEQ multiplex PCR, while the TCRdb copy is restricted to in-frame clones and leaves out a portion. The repertoire has about 140,000 clones, just over 90% of them found once; the top ten carry 1%. Sequencing was performed on CD4+ or CD8+ T cells sorted from blood, taken in a trial of the OX40 agonist ivuxolimab. These receptors all come from an adult with an advanced solid tumor such as melanoma, head and neck, liver or kidney cancer.

The rearrangement links TRBV5-1 to TRBJ2-7, with D unclear. With 2 bases removed from V and 2 bases from J, the gap between germline ends came to 8 bases. The CDR3 length is 13 residues. Per germline, CDR1 SGHRS and CDR2 YFSETQ. CDR3 in DNA: TGCGCCAGCAGCTTCAGAGTTACCTACGAGCAGTACTTC. Its translation is CASSFRVTYEQYF.

The rearrangement uses TRBV6-5 and TRBJ1-2; D not resolved. The length of the CDR3 is 16 residues. Trimming stripped 0 bases from V and 6 bases from J, with 17 bases between. CDR1 and CDR2 (germline): MNHEY, SVGAGI. This CDR3 is CASSYSGSRGGNGYTF. The CDR3 region has the DNA TGTGCCAGCAGTTACTCGGGTTCACGGGGAGGGAATGGCTACACCTTC.

This clone was seen only once. This rearrangement joins TRBV11-2 to TRBJ1-1, with D possibly TRBD1 on 6 matching bases. Germline assignment: CDR1 SGHAT and CDR2 FQNNGV. The CDR3 has 13 amino acids. V was trimmed by 5 bases and J by 6 bases, leaving 13 bases between them. The CDR3 reads CASSPWEGAEAFF. CDR3 DNA sequence: TGTGCCAGCAGCCCATGGGAGGGGGCTGAAGCTTTCTTT. The full variable domain, with the rest looked up from reference TRBV11-2 and TRBJ1-1, is EAGVAQSPRYKIIEKRQSVAFWCNPISGHATLYWYQQILGQGPKLLIQFQNNGVVDDSQLPKDRFSAERLKGVDSTLKIQPAKLEDSAVYLCASSPWEGAEAFFGQGTRLTVV.

The chain combines TRBV10-3 with TRBJ2-5; 9 bases map to TRBD2. Germline V gives CDR1 ENHRY, CDR2 SYGVKD. The CDR3 has 13 residues. Trimming removed 6 bases from V and 4 bases from J; junction bases left unmatched: 3. CDR3 nucleotide sequence: TGTGCCATCAGCCTAGCGGGGTCAGAGACCCAGTACTTC. Its protein product is CAISLAGSETQYF.

This chain links TRBV6-1 with TRBJ1-5; 8 nucleotides match TRBD1. V lost 1 base to trimming and J lost 8 bases; unmatched junction nucleotides: 10. Germline V gene data show CDR1 as MNHNS and CDR2 as SASEGT. There are 16 residues in the CDR3. The CDR3 DNA follows: TGTGCCAGCAGTGAAGGTGCGGGACAGGCGCTGAAGCCCCAGCATTTT. It translates to CASSEGAGQALKPQHF.

The chain combines TRBV29-1 with TRBJ1-2; 8 bases match TRBD1. J lost 4 bases, V lost 4 bases, and 5 bases had no gene match. Germline V lookup: CDR1 SQVTM, CDR2 ANQGSEA. The CDR3 is 13 amino acids. CDR3: CSVGAGGPYGYTF. CDR3 sequence (DNA): TGCAGCGTTGGGGCAGGGGGCCCCTATGGCTACACCTTC.

This chain uses TRBV29-1 with TRBJ1-2; tentatively, D is TRBD1 (6 bases). There are 12 residues in the CDR3. V was pared by 7 bases and J by 4 bases, with 13 bases between. Germline CDR1 SQVTM, CDR2 ANQGSEA. The CDR3 is CSGGEGGYGYTF. CDR3 in DNA: TGCAGCGGAGGGGAGGGGGGCTATGGCTACACCTTC.

V is TRBV2 and J is TRBJ1-2, with D possibly TRBD1 on 5 matching bases. Germline CDR1 reads SNHLY; CDR2 reads FYNNEI. The V end was cut by 2 bases, the J end by 8 bases, with 21 bases between. The CDR3 spans 16 residues. CDR3 residues: CASSEYTMGRDGGYTF. CDR3 nucleotides: TGTGCCAGCAGTGAATACACCATGGGGAGGGACGGAGGCTACACCTTC.

The J gene is TRBJ1-4, the V gene TRBV7-2; perhaps TRBD1 as D (5 bases). V was trimmed by 3 bases and J by 5 bases, leaving 10 bases between them. In germline, CDR1 is SGHTA, CDR2 FQGNSA. There are 14 residues in the CDR3. CDR3 coding DNA: TGTGCCAGCAGCTTGCGGCAGGGAAATGAAAAACTGTTTTTT. It encodes CASSLRQGNEKLFF.

The chain uses TRBV6-4 and TRBJ2-7; TRBD1 agrees at 7 bases. The CDR3 has 13 amino acids. J gave up 3 bases and V 4 bases, and 3 bases lay outside the gene matches. Germline lookup yields CDR1 MRHNA and CDR2 SNTAGT. The CDR3 here is CASSVTGLYEQYF. The CDR3 nucleotides read TGTGCCAGCAGTGTGACAGGGCTCTACGAGCAGTACTTC.

J is TRBJ2-7 and V is TRBV4-1, with 10 bases lining up with TRBD2. The CDR3 runs to 16 residues. Per germline, CDR1 MGHRA and CDR2 YSYEKL. The junction had 4 bases not matched to a gene; V was cut back by 0 bases and J by 2 bases. The CDR3: CASSQDQLAGTYEQYF. CDR3 DNA: TGCGCCAGCAGCCAAGATCAACTAGCGGGAACCTACGAGCAGTACTTC.

This chain connects TRBV19 to TRBJ2-7; D assignment may be TRBD1 or TRBD2 (6 bases each). The CDR3 covers 17 residues. V was clipped by 5 bases and J by 5 bases, with 25 bases between them. The germline gives CDR1 LNHDA, CDR2 SQIVND (reference sequence). CDR3 residues: CASSGGGGRPPLNEQYF. In nucleotides, the CDR3 is TGTGCCAGTAGTGGGGGTGGGGGGCGACCCCCCCTGAACGAGCAGTACTTC.

This chain connects TRBV5-8 to TRBJ1-5; possibly TRBD1 for D (5 bases). V was clipped by 3 bases and J by 3 bases, with 19 bases between them. The CDR3 consists of 17 residues. From germline, CDR1 is SGHTS and CDR2 YDEGEE. CDR3 loop: CASSSLLVGRDNQPQHF. CDR3 DNA sequence: TGTGCCAGCAGCTCCCTCTTGGTGGGCAGGGACAATCAGCCCCAGCATTTT.

V is TRBV6-4 and J is TRBJ2-1, with D perhaps TRBD1 or TRBD2 (6 bases each). CDR1 is MRHNA, CDR2 SNTAGT, per germline. This CDR3 has 14 amino acids. Trimming left V 8 bases short and J 5 bases short, with 16 bases between. The CDR3 spells CASPSGAIDNEQFF. For the CDR3, the DNA is TGTGCCAGCCCTTCGGGGGCGATCGACAATGAGCAGTTCTTC.

The chain employs TRBV19 and TRBJ1-4; 7 nucleotides line up with TRBD1. The germline CDR1 and CDR2 sequences are LNHDA and SQIVND (reference sequence). V lost 6 bases, J lost 5 bases, and 6 bases stayed unmatched. This CDR3 has 14 residues. CDR3 nucleotides: TGTGCCAGTAGGGATCCGGGACAGAATGAAAAACTGTTTTTT. Translation: CASRDPGQNEKLFF.

The CDR3 DNA follows: TGTGCCACCAGCACGATTCTGGCAGATACGCAGTATTTT. It yields the protein CATSTILADTQYF. This rearrangement joins TRBV15 to TRBJ2-3; D not resolved. CDR1 is LNHNV, CDR2 YYDKDF, per germline (reference sequence). The CDR3 contains 13 residues. V lost 4 bases to trimming and J lost 4 bases, with 9 bases between them.

V usage is TRBV7-2 and J usage is TRBJ1-4; 11 nucleotides line up with TRBD1. V lost 5 bases to trimming and J lost 8 bases; unmatched junction nucleotides: 10. CDR3 length: 16 amino acids. Germline loops: CDR1 SGHTA, CDR2 FQGNSA. The CDR3 reads CASSKGGQGGGEKLFF. CDR3 DNA: TGTGCCAGCAGCAAAGGGGGACAGGGGGGAGGAGAAAAACTGTTTTTT.

This chain links TRBV5-8 with TRBJ2-3, with 10 bases identical to TRBD2. The germline V gene encodes CDR1 SGHTS and CDR2 YDEGEE. J was trimmed by 2 bases and V by 9 bases; bases with no gene match: 9. There are 15 residues in the CDR3. The DNA of the CDR3 is TGTGCCACCCGGGTAGCGGGGGGTATCACAGATACGCAGTATTTT. Amino acids: CATRVAGGITDTQYF.

Points on this clone: The same CDR3 also results from other DNA sequences found in this sample. The chain combines TRBV4-3 with TRBJ1-6; no reliable D call. In germline, CDR1 is LGHNA, CDR2 YSLEER. The CDR3 contains 12 residues. Trimming cost V 0 bases and J 10 bases, with 4 bases left between them. CDR3 protein: CASSQDRSPLHF. The CDR3 DNA follows: TGCGCCAGCAGCCAAGATAGATCACCCCTCCACTTT.

In regard to this clone: One junction end does not reproduce the germline sequence, and a read error may be involved. The chain combines TRBV7-7 with TRBJ2-1, with 10 bases lining up with TRBD1. Germline assignment: CDR1 SSHAT and CDR2 FNYEAQ (reference sequence). CDR3 size: 15 residues. CDR3 coding DNA: TGTGCTAGCAGCTTAGGGACAGGGGCGAGCAATGAGCAGTTCTTC. Residues: CASSLGTGASNEQFF.

V usage is TRBV6-5 and J usage is TRBJ1-2; unclear D gene. The CDR3 covers 16 residues. V shed 0 bases and J shed 4 bases, with 15 bases lying between them. Per the germline V gene, CDR1 is MNHEY and CDR2 is SVGAGI. The CDR3: CASSYSIVGLRYGYTF. DNA for the CDR3: TGTGCCAGCAGTTACTCGATCGTAGGGTTGCGCTATGGCTACACCTTC.